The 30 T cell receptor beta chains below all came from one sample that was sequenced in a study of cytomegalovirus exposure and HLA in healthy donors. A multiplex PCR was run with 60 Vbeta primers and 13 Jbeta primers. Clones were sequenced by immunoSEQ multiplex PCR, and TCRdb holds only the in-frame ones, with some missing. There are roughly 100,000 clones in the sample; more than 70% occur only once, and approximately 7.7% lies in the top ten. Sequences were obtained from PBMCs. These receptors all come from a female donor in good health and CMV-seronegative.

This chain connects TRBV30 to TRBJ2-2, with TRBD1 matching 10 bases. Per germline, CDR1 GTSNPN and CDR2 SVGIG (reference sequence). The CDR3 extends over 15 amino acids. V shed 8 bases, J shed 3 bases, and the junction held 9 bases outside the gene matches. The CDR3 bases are TGTGCCAGCTATACCGGGACAGGGGACACCGGGGAGCTGTTTTTT. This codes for CASYTGTGDTGELFF.

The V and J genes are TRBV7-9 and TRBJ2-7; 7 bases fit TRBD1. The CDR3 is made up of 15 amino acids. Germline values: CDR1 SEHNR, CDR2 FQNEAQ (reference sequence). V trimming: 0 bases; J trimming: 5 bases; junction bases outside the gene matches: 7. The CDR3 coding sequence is TGTGCCAGCAGCTTAGCGCAAGGGGGCCTCGACGAGCAGTACTTC. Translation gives CASSLAQGGLDEQYF.

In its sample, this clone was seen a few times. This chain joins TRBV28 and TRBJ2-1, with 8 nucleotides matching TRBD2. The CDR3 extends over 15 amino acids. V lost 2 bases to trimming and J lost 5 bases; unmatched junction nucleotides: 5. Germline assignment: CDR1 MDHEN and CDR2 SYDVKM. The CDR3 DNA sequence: TGTGCCAGCAGTTTAGGCACTAGCGGACACAATGAGCAGTTCTTC. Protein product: CASSLGTSGHNEQFF.

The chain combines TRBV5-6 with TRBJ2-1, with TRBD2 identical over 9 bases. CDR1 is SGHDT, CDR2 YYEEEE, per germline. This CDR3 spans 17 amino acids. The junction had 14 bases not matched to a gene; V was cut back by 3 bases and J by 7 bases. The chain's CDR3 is CASSSRYQLAGMNEQFF. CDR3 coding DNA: TGTGCCAGCAGCTCACGCTACCAGCTAGCGGGAATGAATGAGCAGTTCTTC.

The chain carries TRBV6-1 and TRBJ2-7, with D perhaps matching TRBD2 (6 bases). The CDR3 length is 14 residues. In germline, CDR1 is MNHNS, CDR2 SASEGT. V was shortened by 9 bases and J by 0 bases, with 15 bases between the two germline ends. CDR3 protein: CASAGGAYSYEQYF. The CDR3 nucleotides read TGTGCCAGTGCCGGGGGAGCTTACTCCTACGAGCAGTACTTC.

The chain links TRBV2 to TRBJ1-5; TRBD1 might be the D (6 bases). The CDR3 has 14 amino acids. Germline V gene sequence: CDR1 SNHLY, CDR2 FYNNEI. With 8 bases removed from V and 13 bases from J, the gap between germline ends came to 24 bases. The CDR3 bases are TGTGCCAGCCTACAGGGCCGAGGAATCGCTCAACAGCATTTT. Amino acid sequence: CASLQGRGIAQQHF.

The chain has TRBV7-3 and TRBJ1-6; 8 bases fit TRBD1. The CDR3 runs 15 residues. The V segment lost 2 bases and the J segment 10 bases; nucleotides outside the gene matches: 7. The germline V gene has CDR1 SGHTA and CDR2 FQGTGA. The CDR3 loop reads CASSLRGQDGSPLHF. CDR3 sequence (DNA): TGTGCCAGCAGCTTACGGGGACAGGATGGGTCACCCCTCCACTTT.

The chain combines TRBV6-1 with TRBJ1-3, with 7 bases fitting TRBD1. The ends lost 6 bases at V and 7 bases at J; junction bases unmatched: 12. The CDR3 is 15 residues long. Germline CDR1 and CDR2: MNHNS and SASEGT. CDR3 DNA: TGTGCCAGCAGCCCTGACAGGGTTCGTGGGAACACCATATATTTT. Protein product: CASSPDRVRGNTIYF.

The CDR3: CASRRQTGGEYNSPLHF. CDR3 nucleotide sequence: TGTGCCAGTAGACGCCAGACAGGGGGTGAATATAATTCACCCCTCCACTTT. The rearrangement joins TRBV19 to TRBJ1-6; 9 bases agree with TRBD1. The germline V gene has CDR1 LNHDA and CDR2 SQIVND (reference sequence). J lost 4 bases, V lost 6 bases, and 10 bases had no gene match. The length of the CDR3 is 17 residues.

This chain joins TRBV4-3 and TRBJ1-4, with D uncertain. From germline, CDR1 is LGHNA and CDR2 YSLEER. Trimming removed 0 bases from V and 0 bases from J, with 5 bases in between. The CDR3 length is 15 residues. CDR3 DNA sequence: TGCGCCAGCAGCCAAGACAGATCAACTAATGAAAAACTGTTTTTT. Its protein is CASSQDRSTNEKLFF.

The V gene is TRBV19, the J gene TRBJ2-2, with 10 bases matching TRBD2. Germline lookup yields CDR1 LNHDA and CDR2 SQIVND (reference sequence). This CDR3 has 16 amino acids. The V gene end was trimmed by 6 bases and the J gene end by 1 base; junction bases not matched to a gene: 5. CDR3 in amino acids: CASSLLAGVNTGELFF. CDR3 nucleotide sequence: TGTGCCAGTAGCCTCCTAGCGGGGGTGAACACCGGGGAGCTGTTTTTT.

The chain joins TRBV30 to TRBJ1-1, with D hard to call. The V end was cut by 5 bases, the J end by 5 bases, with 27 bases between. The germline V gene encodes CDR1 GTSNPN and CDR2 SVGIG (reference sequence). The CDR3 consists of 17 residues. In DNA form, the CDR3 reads TGTGCCTGGGGGAGTTGGAAGGGAATCATTCTCGAGACTGAAGCTTTCTTT. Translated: CAWGSWKGIILETEAFF.

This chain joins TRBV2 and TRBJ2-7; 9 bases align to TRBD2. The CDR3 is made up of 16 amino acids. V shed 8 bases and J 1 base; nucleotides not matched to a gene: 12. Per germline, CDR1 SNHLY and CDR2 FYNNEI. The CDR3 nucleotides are TGTGCCAGCTCAGGCGGTAGTAGCGGGAGTTCCTACGAGCAGTACTTC. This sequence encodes CASSGGSSGSSYEQYF.

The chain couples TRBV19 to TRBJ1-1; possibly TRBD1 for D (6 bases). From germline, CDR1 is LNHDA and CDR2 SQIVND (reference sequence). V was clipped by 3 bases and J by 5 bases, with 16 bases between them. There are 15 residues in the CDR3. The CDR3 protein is CASSITGTRGTEAFF. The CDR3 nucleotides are TGTGCCAGTAGTATCACCGGGACAAGAGGAACTGAAGCTTTCTTT.

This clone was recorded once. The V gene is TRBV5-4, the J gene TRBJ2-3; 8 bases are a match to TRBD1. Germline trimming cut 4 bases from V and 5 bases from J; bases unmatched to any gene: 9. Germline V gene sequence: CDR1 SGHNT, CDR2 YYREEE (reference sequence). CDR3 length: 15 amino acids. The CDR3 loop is CASSVTTGAQDTQYF. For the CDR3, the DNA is TGTGCCAGCAGCGTAACGACAGGGGCGCAAGATACGCAGTATTTT.

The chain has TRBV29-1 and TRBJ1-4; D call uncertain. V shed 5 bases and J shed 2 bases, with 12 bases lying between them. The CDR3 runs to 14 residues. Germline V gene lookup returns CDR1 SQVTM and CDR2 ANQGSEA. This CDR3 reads CSVRGTRTNEKLFF. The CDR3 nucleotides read TGCAGCGTTAGAGGAACCCGGACTAATGAAAAACTGTTTTTT.

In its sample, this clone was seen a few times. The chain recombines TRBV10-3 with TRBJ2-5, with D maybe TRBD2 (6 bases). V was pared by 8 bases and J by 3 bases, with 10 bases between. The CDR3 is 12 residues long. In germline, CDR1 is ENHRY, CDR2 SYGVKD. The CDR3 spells CAIGGNEETQYF. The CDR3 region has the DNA TGTGCCATCGGCGGGAACGAAGAGACCCAGTACTTC.

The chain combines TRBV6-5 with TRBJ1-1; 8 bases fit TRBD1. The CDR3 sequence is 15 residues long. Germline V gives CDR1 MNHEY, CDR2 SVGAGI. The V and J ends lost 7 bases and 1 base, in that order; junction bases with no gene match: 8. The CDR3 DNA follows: TGTGCCAGCACCTCTGGTGGACAGGGGAACACTGAAGCTTTCTTT. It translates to CASTSGGQGNTEAFF.

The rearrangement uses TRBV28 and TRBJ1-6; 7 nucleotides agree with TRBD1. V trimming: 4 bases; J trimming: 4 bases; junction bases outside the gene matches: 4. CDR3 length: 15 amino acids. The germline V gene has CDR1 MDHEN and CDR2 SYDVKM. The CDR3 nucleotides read TGTGCCAGCAGTTCCCGGACAGGATATAATTCACCCCTCCACTTT. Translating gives CASSSRTGYNSPLHF.

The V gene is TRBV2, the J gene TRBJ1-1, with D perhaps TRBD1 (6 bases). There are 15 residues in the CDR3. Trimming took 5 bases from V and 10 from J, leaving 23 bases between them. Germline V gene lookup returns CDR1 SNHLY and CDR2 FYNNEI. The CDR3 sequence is CASSFGGDNGLVAFF. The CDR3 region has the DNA TGTGCCAGCAGTTTTGGGGGGGACAACGGTTTAGTAGCTTTCTTT.

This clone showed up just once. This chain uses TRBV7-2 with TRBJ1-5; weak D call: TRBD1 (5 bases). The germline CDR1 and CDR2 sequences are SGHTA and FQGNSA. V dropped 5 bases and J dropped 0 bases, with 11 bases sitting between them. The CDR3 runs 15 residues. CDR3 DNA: TGTGCCAGCAGCCTCGGGGGGTATAGCAATCAGCCCCAGCATTTT. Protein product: CASSLGGYSNQPQHF.

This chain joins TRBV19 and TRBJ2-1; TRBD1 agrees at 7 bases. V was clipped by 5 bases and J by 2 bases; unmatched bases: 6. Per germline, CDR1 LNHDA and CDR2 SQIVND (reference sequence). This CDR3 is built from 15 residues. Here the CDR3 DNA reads TGTGCCAGTAGTTGGACAGGCAACCCCTACAATGAGCAGTTCTTC. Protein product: CASSWTGNPYNEQFF.

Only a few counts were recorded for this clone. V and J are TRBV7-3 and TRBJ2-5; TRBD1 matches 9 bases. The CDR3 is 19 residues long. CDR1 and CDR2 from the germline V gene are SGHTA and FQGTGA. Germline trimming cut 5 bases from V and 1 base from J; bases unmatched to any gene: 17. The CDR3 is CASSPTMTGGGLTQETQYF. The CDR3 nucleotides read TGTGCCAGCAGCCCTACGATGACAGGGGGGGGACTAACCCAAGAGACCCAGTACTTC.

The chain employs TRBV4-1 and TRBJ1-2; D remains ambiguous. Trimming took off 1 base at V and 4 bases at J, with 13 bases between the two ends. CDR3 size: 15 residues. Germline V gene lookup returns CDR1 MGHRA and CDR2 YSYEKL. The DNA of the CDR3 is TGCGCCAGCAGCCAAGGGGCTAACGTTCCCTATGGCTACACCTTC. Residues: CASSQGANVPYGYTF.

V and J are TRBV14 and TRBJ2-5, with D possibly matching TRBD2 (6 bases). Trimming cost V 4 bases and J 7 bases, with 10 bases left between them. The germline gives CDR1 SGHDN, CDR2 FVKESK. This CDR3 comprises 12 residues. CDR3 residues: CASSRGRGTQYF. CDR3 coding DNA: TGTGCCAGCAGCCGCGGGCGGGGGACCCAGTACTTC.

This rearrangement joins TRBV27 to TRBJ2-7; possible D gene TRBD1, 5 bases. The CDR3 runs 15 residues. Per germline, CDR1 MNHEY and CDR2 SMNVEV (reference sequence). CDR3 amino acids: CASWGTASDNYEQYF. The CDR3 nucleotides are TGTGCTAGCTGGGGCACAGCTTCGGACAATTACGAGCAGTACTTC.

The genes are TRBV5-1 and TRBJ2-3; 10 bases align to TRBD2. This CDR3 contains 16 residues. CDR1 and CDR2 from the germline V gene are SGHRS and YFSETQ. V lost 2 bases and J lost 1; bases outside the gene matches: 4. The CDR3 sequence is CASSLLAGTGTDTQYF. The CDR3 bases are TGCGCCAGCAGCTTACTAGCGGGAACGGGCACAGATACGCAGTATTTT.

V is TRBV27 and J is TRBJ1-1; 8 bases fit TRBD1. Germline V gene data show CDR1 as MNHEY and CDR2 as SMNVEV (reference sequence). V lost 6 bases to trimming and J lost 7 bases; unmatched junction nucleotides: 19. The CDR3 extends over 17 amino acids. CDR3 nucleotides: TGTGCCAGCAGCAAAGGAACCCGCAGGGGGCTGGGAATTGAAGCTTTCTTT. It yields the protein CASSKGTRRGLGIEAFF.

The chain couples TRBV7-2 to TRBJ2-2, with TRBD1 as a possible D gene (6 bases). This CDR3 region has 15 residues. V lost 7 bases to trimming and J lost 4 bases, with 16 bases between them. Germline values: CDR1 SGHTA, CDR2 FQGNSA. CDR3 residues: CASTADSPSTGELFF. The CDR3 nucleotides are TGTGCCAGCACCGCGGACAGTCCTTCCACCGGGGAGCTGTTTTTT.

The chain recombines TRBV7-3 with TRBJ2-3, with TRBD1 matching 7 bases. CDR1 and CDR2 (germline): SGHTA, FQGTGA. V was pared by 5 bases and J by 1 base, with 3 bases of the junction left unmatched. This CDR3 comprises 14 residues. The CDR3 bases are TGTGCCAGCAGCAACGGACAGGGCACAGATACGCAGTATTTT. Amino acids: CASSNGQGTDTQYF.